These T cell receptor beta chains were read from a single sample in a study of blood T cell repertoires in COVID-19. Assay: immunoSEQ multiplex PCR; the TCRdb copy retains only in-frame clones and omits some. This table has 150,000 to 200,000 clones, around 82% appearing once. Material: peripheral blood. The receptor source for this set is a middle-aged woman with COVID-19, enrolled during active disease. CDR3s include the opening cysteine and the closing phenylalanine or tryptophan. D genes are given only for firm matches. Some rows mark clone size as missing; the rest say once, few, many or name a class of expanded clone.

CDR3 protein	CDR3 DNA	J gene	clone size	D gene	V gene
CASSQDRPGVLINEQFF	TGTGCCAGCAGCCAAGATCGACCAGGGGTTTTAATCAATGAGCAGTTCTTC	TRBJ2-1	.	.	TRBV3-1/TRBV3-2
CASSVSPGDGEQFF	TGTGCCAGCAGCGTAAGCCCGGGGGACGGTGAGCAGTTCTTC	TRBJ2-1	.	.	TRBV9
CASSLRQGDNEQFF	TGTGCCAGCAGTTTGAGACAGGGGGATAATGAGCAGTTCTTC	TRBJ2-1	.	TRBD1	TRBV28
CASSQTGNTEAFF	TGCGCCAGCAGCCAGACAGGGAACACTGAAGCTTTCTTT	TRBJ1-1	.	.	TRBV10-2
CSVEDGDEKLFF	TGCAGCGTTGAGGACGGGGATGAAAAACTGTTTTTT	TRBJ1-4	.	.	TRBV29-1
CASSLRDRGFGYTF	TGTGCCAGTAGTTTACGGGACAGGGGGTTCGGCTACACCTTC	TRBJ1-2	.	TRBD1	TRBV19
CATAARATNEKLFF	TGTGCCACCGCGGCGAGGGCAACTAATGAAAAACTGTTTTTT	TRBJ1-4	.	.	TRBV3-1/TRBV3-2
CASSSAGTGGTEAFF	TGCGCCAGCAGCTCGGCCGGGACAGGGGGCACTGAAGCTTTCTTT	TRBJ1-1	.	TRBD1	TRBV5-1
CASSVEMELGVDEQFF	TGTGCCAGCAGCGTAGAAATGGAGTTGGGAGTTGATGAGCAGTTCTTC	TRBJ2-1	.	.	TRBV9
CASSTSSRYEQYF	TGTGCCAGTAGTACTAGTAGTCGCTACGAGCAGTACTTC	TRBJ2-7	.	.	TRBV19
CASSTASSQGARQPQHF	TGTGCCAGTAGTACCGCCTCGTCACAGGGGGCTCGTCAGCCCCAGCATTTT	TRBJ1-5	.	TRBD1	TRBV19
CASSESSWRTVDNEQFF	TGTGCCAGCAGTGAGTCTTCGTGGCGGACAGTGGACAATGAGCAGTTCTTC	TRBJ2-1	.	.	TRBV6-1
CASSKGQGALETQYF	TGTGCCAGCAGTAAAGGACAGGGGGCTCTTGAGACCCAGTACTTC	TRBJ2-5	.	TRBD1	TRBV27
CASSILAAGDVVQPQHF	TGTGCCAGTAGTATTCTGGCCGCAGGGGACGTGGTTCAGCCCCAGCATTTT	TRBJ1-5	medium-sized	.	TRBV19
CASSPGTATYEQYF	TGTGCTAGCAGCCCGGGGACAGCAACCTACGAGCAGTACTTC	TRBJ2-7	.	TRBD1	TRBV7-7
CASGESSGNTIYF	TGTGCCAGCGGAGAGAGCTCTGGAAACACCATATATTTT	TRBJ1-3	.	.	TRBV3-1/TRBV3-2
CASSMTGSIRMNTEAFF	TGTGCCAGTAGTATGACAGGCTCAATAAGAATGAACACTGAAGCTTTCTTT	TRBJ1-1	.	.	TRBV19
CASSLLAIEYNEQFF	TGTGCCAGCAGCTTACTAGCTATAGAGTACAATGAGCAGTTCTTC	TRBJ2-1	once	.	TRBV7-6
CATTRERASYEQYF	TGTGCCACAACCCGGGAGAGAGCATCCTACGAGCAGTACTTC	TRBJ2-7	.	.	TRBV7-2
CASSLVLAGESTYNEQFF	TGCGCCAGCAGCTTGGTTCTAGCGGGAGAATCGACCTACAATGAGCAGTTCTTC	TRBJ2-1	.	TRBD2	TRBV5-1
CASSQFGITEAFF	TGCGCCAGCAGCCAATTTGGCATAACTGAAGCTTTCTTT	TRBJ1-1	.	.	TRBV4-1
CASSSYKNTEAFF	TGTGCCAGCAGCTCTTACAAGAACACTGAAGCTTTCTTT	TRBJ1-1	.	.	TRBV7-9
CASTHVGQGYEQYF	TGTGCCAGCACCCATGTTGGACAGGGGTACGAGCAGTACTTC	TRBJ2-7	.	TRBD1	TRBV7-2
CASSSTGGDTEAFF	TGTGCCAGCAGTTCGACAGGGGGTGATACTGAAGCTTTCTTT	TRBJ1-1	once	TRBD1	TRBV7-9
CASRMEGAPYNEQFF	TGCGCCAGCAGAATGGAGGGAGCCCCCTACAATGAGCAGTTCTTC	TRBJ2-1	once	.	TRBV5-1
CASSQDLGLKNTEAFF	TGTGCCAGCAGCCAAGATTTGGGCCTTAAGAACACTGAAGCTTTCTTT	TRBJ1-1	few	.	TRBV3-1/TRBV3-2
CASRQTAVAGYTF	TGTGCCAGCAGGCAGACGGCGGTTGCGGGCTACACCTTC	TRBJ1-2	.	.	TRBV14
CASQTSGGPHNEQFF	TGTGCCAGCCAAACTAGCGGGGGCCCTCACAATGAGCAGTTCTTC	TRBJ2-1	.	TRBD2	TRBV6-5
CATSDTGTGTTYEQYF	TGTGCCACCAGTGATACCGGGACAGGGACGACCTACGAGCAGTACTTC	TRBJ2-7	.	TRBD1	TRBV24-1
CASNPTGNYGYTF	TGTGCCAGCAATCCAACCGGGAACTATGGCTACACCTTC	TRBJ1-2	.	.	TRBV12-3/TRBV12-4
CASSATPTSGRGDEQFF	TGTGCCAGTAGCGCGACCCCTACTAGCGGGAGAGGCGATGAGCAGTTCTTC	TRBJ2-1	.	TRBD2	TRBV19
CASSVVSGGADTQYF	TGTGCCAGCAGCGTAGTCAGCGGGGGGGCCGATACGCAGTATTTT	TRBJ2-3	.	TRBD2	TRBV9
CASSYSTPNTDTQYF	TGTGCCAGCAGTTACTCGACTCCTAACACAGATACGCAGTATTTT	TRBJ2-3	.	.	TRBV6-5
CASSPQQGSNYGTGELFF	TGTGCCAGCAGTCCACAACAGGGTTCGAATTATGGGACCGGGGAGCTGTTTTTT	TRBJ2-2	.	.	TRBV6-4
CASTYIGSYGYTF	TGTGCCAGCACCTACATCGGGAGCTATGGCTACACCTTC	TRBJ1-2	many	.	TRBV27
CASVDRVDSTEAFF	TGTGCCAGCGTTGACAGGGTCGATAGCACTGAAGCTTTCTTT	TRBJ1-1	.	TRBD1	TRBV6-6
CASSLRDNEGNGYTF	TGTGCCAGCAGCTTAAGGGACAACGAAGGAAATGGCTACACCTTC	TRBJ1-2	.	.	TRBV13
CASSWTGDDQPQHF	TGCGCCAGCAGCTGGACAGGGGACGATCAGCCCCAGCATTTT	TRBJ1-5	.	TRBD1	TRBV5-1
CASSITTRGDYGYTF	TGTGCCAGTAGTATAACAACCCGGGGGGACTATGGCTACACCTTC	TRBJ1-2	.	.	TRBV19
CASKLRGLTDTQYF	TGTGCCAGCAAGCTCAGGGGGCTCACAGATACGCAGTATTTT	TRBJ2-3	.	TRBD1	TRBV27
CATSDRSNTGELFF	TGTGCCACCAGTGATCGGTCGAACACCGGGGAGCTGTTTTTT	TRBJ2-2	.	.	TRBV24-1
CASSRGGSSQETQYF	TGTGCCAGCAGTAGAGGGGGCAGCAGCCAAGAGACCCAGTACTTC	TRBJ2-5	.	TRBD1	TRBV6-5
CASSLFSGGSSYNSPLHF	TGTGCCAGCAGTTTATTCTCGGGGGGCAGCTCCTATAATTCACCCCTCCACTTT	TRBJ1-6	.	.	TRBV28
CASSLGGFGNQPQHF	TGTGCCAGCAGTTTAGGGGGGTTTGGCAATCAGCCCCAGCATTTT	TRBJ1-5	.	.	TRBV27
CASSVAGGGTVETQYF	TGTGCCAGCAGCGTTGCGGGAGGGGGGACGGTGGAGACCCAGTACTTC	TRBJ2-5	.	TRBD2	TRBV9
CASSVGGQGLLSGNTIYF	TGTGCCAGCAGCGTAGGTGGACAGGGCCTCCTCTCTGGAAACACCATATATTTT	TRBJ1-3	.	TRBD1	TRBV9